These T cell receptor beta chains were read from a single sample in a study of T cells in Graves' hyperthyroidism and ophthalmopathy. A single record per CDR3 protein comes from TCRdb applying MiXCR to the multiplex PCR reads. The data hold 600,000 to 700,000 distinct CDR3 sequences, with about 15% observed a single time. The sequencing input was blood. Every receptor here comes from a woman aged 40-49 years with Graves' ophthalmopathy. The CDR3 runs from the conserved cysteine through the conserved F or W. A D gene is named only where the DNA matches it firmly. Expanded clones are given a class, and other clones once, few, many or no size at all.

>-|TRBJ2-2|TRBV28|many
CASSLRKNTGELFF
TGTGCCAGCAGTTTACGCAAGAACACCGGGGAGCTGTTTTTT
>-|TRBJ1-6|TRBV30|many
CAWSGGNHSPLHF
TGTGCCTGGAGTGGCGGGAATCATTCACCCCTCCACTTT
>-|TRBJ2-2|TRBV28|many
CASSPYRVHTGELFF
TGTGCCAGCAGTCCGTACAGGGTCCACACCGGGGAGCTGTTTTTT
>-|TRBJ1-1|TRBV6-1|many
CASSEEAQITEAFF
TGTGCCAGCAGTGAAGAGGCACAGATCACTGAAGCTTTCTTT
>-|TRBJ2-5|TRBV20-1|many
CSARGNQETQYF
TGCAGTGCTAGAGGGAACCAAGAGACCCAGTACTTC
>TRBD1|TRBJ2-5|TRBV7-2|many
CASSLGTGGWETQYF
TGTGCCAGCAGCCTAGGGACAGGGGGGTGGGAGACCCAGTACTTC
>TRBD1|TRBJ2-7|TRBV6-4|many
CASRTDRDEQYF
TGTGCCAGCAGGACGGACAGGGACGAGCAGTACTTC
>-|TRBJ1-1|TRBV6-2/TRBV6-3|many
CASRRTGLSSTMNTEAFF
TGTGCCAGCAGGCGAACGGGATTATCATCCACCATGAACACTGAAGCTTTCTTT
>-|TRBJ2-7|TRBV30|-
CAWRPRGLREQYF
TGTGCCTGGAGGCCCCGGGGTCTCAGGGAGCAGTACTTC
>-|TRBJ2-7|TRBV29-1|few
CSVEDLTYEQYF
TGCAGCGTTGAAGATCTAACCTACGAGCAGTACTTC
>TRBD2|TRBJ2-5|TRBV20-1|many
CSAPPAGDLETQYF
TGCAGTGCTCCTCCAGCGGGAGACTTGGAGACCCAGTACTTC
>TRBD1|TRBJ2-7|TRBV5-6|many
CASSWDRGLLEQYF
TGTGCCAGCAGCTGGGACAGGGGGCTACTCGAGCAGTACTTC
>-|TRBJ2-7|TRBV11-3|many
CASSSLGFSEQYF
TGTGCCAGCAGCTCTCTTGGCTTTTCCGAGCAGTACTTC
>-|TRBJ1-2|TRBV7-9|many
CASSLARGPNYGYTF
TGTGCCAGCAGCTTAGCGCGGGGGCCTAACTATGGCTACACCTTC
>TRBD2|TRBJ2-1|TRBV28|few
CASSYNPGLAANNEQFF
TGTGCCAGCAGTTATAATCCGGGACTAGCGGCGAACAATGAGCAGTTCTTC
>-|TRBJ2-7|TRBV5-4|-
CASSFKGDYEQYF
TGTGCCAGCAGCTTTAAGGGGGATTACGAGCAGTACTTC
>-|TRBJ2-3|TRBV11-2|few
CASSGHQTSRPDTQYF
TGTGCCAGCAGCGGCCACCAAACCTCCCGCCCAGATACGCAGTATTTT
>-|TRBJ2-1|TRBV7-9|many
CASSQGDYNEQFF
TGTGCCAGCAGCCAGGGAGACTACAATGAGCAGTTCTTC
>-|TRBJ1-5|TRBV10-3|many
CAISAGTSLNQPQHF
TGTGCCATCAGTGCCGGGACAAGCCTCAATCAGCCCCAGCATTTT
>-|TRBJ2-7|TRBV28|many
CASSFPYSSNEQYF
TGTGCCAGCAGTTTCCCGTACAGCTCAAACGAGCAGTACTTC
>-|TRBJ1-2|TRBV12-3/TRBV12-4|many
CASSPGTGIYGYTF
TGTGCCAGCAGTCCCGGTACAGGGATCTATGGCTACACCTTC
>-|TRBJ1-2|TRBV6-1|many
CASSDRGPGDGYTF
TGTGCCAGCAGTGATCGAGGACCGGGGGATGGCTACACCTTC